This T cell receptor beta chain originates from a study of vaccination effects on CD4 cells after COVID-19. Comment on this clone: The antigen remains unidentified.

Antigen-specific CD4+ T cells expanded by the ViraFEST assay with viral peptide pools were then sequenced. An approximately 10-day culture period preceded the isolation of CD4+ T cells. Measured with immunoSEQ multiplex PCR; TCRdb has only the in-frame clones, and not every one. There are more than 25,000 clones in the sample; roughly two thirds occur only once, and approximately 27% lies in the top ten. Per germline, CDR1 MGHDK and CDR2 SYGVNS. The CDR3 runs to 15 residues. V was trimmed by 1 base and J by 5 bases, leaving 14 bases between them. The chain couples TRBV25-1 to TRBJ2-5, with a weak D call TRBD2 (5 bases). The sequence derives from a human donor who received a COVID-19 vaccine. The sample in question was CD4+ T cells from PBMCs cultured with HCoV-229E spike peptides, obtained before COVID-19 vaccination. The CDR3 is CASSESGPSGETQYF. The CDR3 DNA reads TGTGCCAGCAGTGAATCCGGGCCGTCGGGGGAGACCCAGTACTTC.